This is a list of T cell receptor beta chains from one sample in a study of cytomegalovirus exposure and HLA in healthy donors. Measured with immunoSEQ multiplex PCR; TCRdb has only the in-frame clones, and not every one. The sample gives about 190,000 clones, 81% of which show up once; less than 4.5% is in the top ten. The source material was PBMCs. Receptors originate from a man aged 50 or older in good health and CMV-seronegative. The CDR3 runs from the conserved cysteine through the conserved F or W. A D gene is named only where the DNA matches it firmly. Rows give clone size only sometimes, using once, few, many, or a class for an expanded clone.

D gene	J gene	V gene	clone size	CDR3 protein	CDR3 DNA
TRBD1	TRBJ1-1	TRBV29-1	few	CSVLGGQNTEAFF	TGCAGCGTTTTAGGGGGCCAGAACACTGAAGCTTTCTTT
-	TRBJ2-2	TRBV4-1	-	CASSPRGADTGELFF	TGCGCCAGCAGCCCCCGGGGGGCGGACACCGGGGAGCTGTTTTTT
-	TRBJ1-5	TRBV19	-	CASSEWGHQPQHF	TGTGCCAGTAGTGAATGGGGGCATCAGCCCCAGCATTTT
-	TRBJ2-7	TRBV5-3	-	CARSSPTGTTRYEQYF	TGTGCCAGAAGCTCGCCTACAGGGACCACTCGCTACGAGCAGTACTTC
-	TRBJ2-3	TRBV7-9	-	CASSTGSYTQYF	TGTGCCAGCAGCACAGGATCTTATACGCAGTATTTT
-	TRBJ1-6	TRBV6-1	-	CASSYEQGASPLHF	TGTGCCAGCAGTTATGAACAGGGAGCTTCACCCCTCCACTTT
-	TRBJ2-7	TRBV7-2	few	CASSARTVFYEQYF	TGTGCCAGCAGCGCCCGGACAGTTTTCTACGAGCAGTACTTC
TRBD1	TRBJ2-5	TRBV7-3	-	CASSSGQPKETQYF	TGTGCCAGCAGCTCGGGACAGCCAAAAGAGACCCAGTACTTC
-	TRBJ2-1	TRBV19	-	CASSPAGGMSYNEQFF	TGTGCCAGTAGTCCCGCTGGGGGGATGAGTTACAATGAGCAGTTCTTC
TRBD1	TRBJ1-5	TRBV27	-	CASRRQGDSNQPQHF	TGTGCCAGCAGAAGACAGGGGGATAGCAATCAGCCCCAGCATTTT
-	TRBJ2-7	TRBV4-3	-	CASSQGVGRGTYEQYF	TGCGCCAGCAGCCAAGGGGTGGGTAGAGGAACCTACGAGCAGTACTTC
-	TRBJ1-1	TRBV2	-	CASSDGTEAFF	TGTGCCAGCAGTGACGGCACTGAAGCTTTCTTT
-	TRBJ1-1	TRBV6-5	-	CASSYPTGEAFF	TGTGCCAGCAGTTACCCGACAGGAGAAGCTTTCTTT
-	TRBJ2-2	TRBV7-9	-	CASSLHGQLGELFF	TGTGCCAGCAGCTTACACGGACAGCTCGGGGAGCTGTTTTTT
-	TRBJ2-6	TRBV5-1	-	CASSLASTGFSGANVLTF	TGCGCCAGCAGCTTGGCCTCTACGGGTTTTTCTGGGGCCAACGTCCTGACTTTC
-	TRBJ1-2	TRBV11-2	-	CASSLGAGPGGYTF	TGTGCCAGCAGCTTAGGGGCAGGGCCGGGTGGCTACACCTTC
-	TRBJ1-1	TRBV4-1	-	CASSHHTQPDTEAFF	TGCGCCAGCAGCCACCACACCCAACCCGACACTGAAGCTTTCTTT
-	TRBJ2-6	TRBV28	-	CASSSSDRPGANVLTF	TGTGCCAGCAGTTCGTCCGACAGGCCAGGGGCCAACGTCCTGACTTTC
-	TRBJ1-6	TRBV27	-	CASSFGATYNSPLHF	TGTGCCAGCAGTTTTGGGGCTACCTATAATTCACCCCTCCACTTT
TRBD1	TRBJ2-2	TRBV5-1	-	CASSLVQGDTGELFF	TGCGCCAGCAGCTTGGTTCAGGGGGACACCGGGGAGCTGTTTTTT
TRBD1	TRBJ1-1	TRBV4-3	-	CASSQTGTGLDTEAFF	TGCGCCAGCAGCCAAACCGGGACAGGGCTGGACACTGAAGCTTTCTTT
-	TRBJ2-4	TRBV7-7	few	CASSSRENATKNIQYF	TGTGCTAGCAGCTCCCGGGAAAACGCTACCAAAAACATTCAGTACTTC
TRBD1	TRBJ2-1	TRBV10-3	-	CALSTGMNEQFF	TGTGCCCTCTCGACAGGGATGAATGAGCAGTTCTTC
-	TRBJ2-7	TRBV5-4	-	CASGQGKNYKQYF	TGTGCCAGCGGGCAGGGCAAAAACTACAAGCAGTACTTC
TRBD1	TRBJ1-1	TRBV13	-	CASSLGRTGFADTEAFF	TGTGCCAGCAGCTTAGGACGGACAGGGTTCGCGGACACTGAAGCTTTCTTT
-	TRBJ2-2	TRBV9	-	CASSPFSRTGELFF	TGTGCCAGCAGCCCTTTTTCGCGGACCGGGGAGCTGTTTTTT
TRBD2	TRBJ2-1	TRBV7-8	-	CASSSLNSGGPKNEQFF	TGTGCCAGCAGCTCTCTAAATTCGGGGGGGCCAAAGAATGAGCAGTTCTTC
TRBD2	TRBJ2-3	TRBV5-6	-	CASSSSGGSTQTQYF	TGTGCCAGCAGCTCTAGCGGGGGGTCGACCCAGACGCAGTATTTT
-	TRBJ1-5	TRBV10-1	-	CASSEFPGLQPQHF	TGCGCCAGCAGTGAGTTCCCGGGACTTCAGCCCCAGCATTTT
TRBD2	TRBJ2-5	TRBV7-2	once	CASSSATGGRETQYF	TGTGCCAGCAGCTCAGCAACGGGGGGGCGAGAGACCCAGTACTTC
TRBD1	TRBJ2-7	TRBV4-3	-	CASSQNPGQGFEQYF	TGCGCCAGCAGCCAGAATCCGGGACAGGGGTTCGAGCAGTACTTC
-	TRBJ2-7	TRBV2	-	CASSDGVGGVEQYF	TGTGCCAGCAGTGACGGGGTGGGTGGGGTCGAGCAGTACTTC
-	TRBJ2-1	TRBV19	-	CASSSGGSGQGRNNEQFF	TGTGCCAGTAGTAGCGGGGGGTCCGGACAGGGGAGGAACAATGAGCAGTTCTTC
-	TRBJ1-3	TRBV6-5	few	CASIHRGASGNTIYF	TGTGCCAGCATTCATCGGGGGGCCTCTGGAAACACCATATATTTT
TRBD1	TRBJ1-1	TRBV7-2	-	CASSPRTGVGNTEAFF	TGTGCCAGCAGCCCGAGGACAGGGGTAGGGAACACTGAAGCTTTCTTT
-	TRBJ2-1	TRBV7-9	-	CSSSLEAASSYNEQFF	TGTTCCAGCAGCTTAGAAGCGGCCAGCTCCTACAATGAGCAGTTCTTC
-	TRBJ1-1	TRBV29-1	few	CSAHNGRNTEAFF	TGCAGCGCTCATAACGGGAGGAACACTGAAGCTTTCTTT
TRBD1	TRBJ1-4	TRBV4-1	-	CASRERTGALHDEKLFF	TGCGCCAGCAGGGAAAGGACAGGGGCTTTGCACGATGAAAAACTGTTTTTT
-	TRBJ2-2	TRBV4-2	-	CASSQDHRVTGELFF	TGTGCCAGCAGCCAAGATCACAGGGTCACCGGGGAGCTGTTTTTT
TRBD2	TRBJ2-3	TRBV7-2	-	CASSPESSGGDTQYF	TGTGCCAGCAGCCCTGAGTCTAGCGGGGGAGATACGCAGTATTTT
-	TRBJ1-6	TRBV12-5	-	CASGLWGGLLKQGPNSPLHF	TGTGCTAGTGGTTTGTGGGGAGGCCTGCTGAAGCAGGGCCCAAATTCACCCCTCCACTTT
-	TRBJ2-7	TRBV5-6	few	CASSPDSHSYEQYF	TGTGCCAGCAGCCCGGACAGCCACTCCTACGAGCAGTACTTC
TRBD1	TRBJ2-2	TRBV28	-	CASSSTGAGTGELFF	TGTGCCAGCAGTTCAACAGGGGCGGGCACCGGGGAGCTGTTTTTT
-	TRBJ2-3	TRBV6-5	-	CASSLAADTQYF	TGTGCCAGCAGCTTGGCTGCAGATACGCAGTATTTT
TRBD1	TRBJ1-2	TRBV9	-	CASSVGDRSNYGYTF	TGTGCCAGCAGCGTAGGGGACAGGTCTAACTATGGCTACACCTTC
TRBD2	TRBJ2-2	TRBV2	-	CASRGTSGGARGTGELFF	TGTGCCAGCCGAGGGACTAGCGGGGGGGCCAGGGGCACCGGGGAGCTGTTTTTT
TRBD2	TRBJ2-7	TRBV11-2	-	CASSSSGTSGVPNEQYF	TGTGCCAGCAGCTCCTCCGGGACTAGCGGGGTACCAAACGAGCAGTACTTC
TRBD2	TRBJ2-7	TRBV27	once	CASSSTSANYEQYF	TGTGCCAGCAGTTCGACTAGCGCCAACTACGAGCAGTACTTC
-	TRBJ2-7	TRBV2	-	CASSDRGYEQYF	TGTGCCAGCAGTGACAGGGGTTACGAGCAGTACTTC
TRBD2	TRBJ2-3	TRBV7-2	-	CASSPRGLAGGQGDTQYF	TGTGCCAGCAGCCCTAGGGGACTAGCGGGGGGGCAAGGAGATACGCAGTATTTT
-	TRBJ2-7	TRBV7-9	once	CSSGSAGLYEQYF	TGTTCCAGCGGATCAGCGGGCCTCTACGAGCAGTACTTC
TRBD1	TRBJ1-6	TRBV5-1	few	CASSAGTGPSNSPLHF	TGCGCCAGCAGCGCGGGGACAGGCCCGTCGAATTCACCCCTCCACTTT
-	TRBJ1-4	TRBV10-3	-	CAISESGGTNEKLFF	TGTGCCATCAGTGAGTCGGGGGGGACTAATGAAAAACTGTTTTTT
TRBD1	TRBJ2-3	TRBV10-1	-	CASSDGQGGTDTQYF	TGCGCCAGCAGTGATGGACAGGGGGGGACAGATACGCAGTATTTT
-	TRBJ1-2	TRBV7-2	-	CASSFYPGSNYGYTF	TGTGCCAGCAGCTTTTACCCGGGGTCTAACTATGGCTACACCTTC
-	TRBJ1-3	TRBV13	-	CASSSDRRPGNTIYF	TGTGCCAGCAGCTCAGACAGGAGACCTGGAAACACCATATATTTT
TRBD2	TRBJ2-7	TRBV7-2	-	CASSLGASGGYEQYF	TGTGCCAGCAGCCTAGGCGCTAGCGGGGGATACGAGCAGTACTTC